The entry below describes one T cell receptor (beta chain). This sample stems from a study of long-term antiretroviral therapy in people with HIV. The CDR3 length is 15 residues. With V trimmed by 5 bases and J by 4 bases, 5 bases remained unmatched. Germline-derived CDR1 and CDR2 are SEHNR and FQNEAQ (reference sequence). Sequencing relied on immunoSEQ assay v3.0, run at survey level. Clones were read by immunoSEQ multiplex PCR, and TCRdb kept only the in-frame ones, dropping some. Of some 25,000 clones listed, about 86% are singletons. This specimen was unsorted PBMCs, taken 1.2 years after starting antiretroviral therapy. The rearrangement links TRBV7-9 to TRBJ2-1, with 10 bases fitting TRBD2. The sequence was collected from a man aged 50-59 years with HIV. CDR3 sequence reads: CASSLGTSEYNEQFF. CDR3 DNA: TGTGCCAGCAGCCTCGGGACTAGCGAATACAATGAGCAGTTCTTC.